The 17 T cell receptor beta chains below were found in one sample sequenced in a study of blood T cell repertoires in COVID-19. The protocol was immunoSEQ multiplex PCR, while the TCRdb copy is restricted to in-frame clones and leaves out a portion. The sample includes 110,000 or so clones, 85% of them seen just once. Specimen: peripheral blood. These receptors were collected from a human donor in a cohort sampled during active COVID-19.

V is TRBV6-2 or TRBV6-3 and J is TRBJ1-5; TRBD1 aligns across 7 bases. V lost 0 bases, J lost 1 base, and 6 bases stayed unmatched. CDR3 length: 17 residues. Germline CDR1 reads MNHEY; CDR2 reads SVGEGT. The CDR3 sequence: CASSYSEGAGSNQPQHF. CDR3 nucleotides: TGTGCCAGCAGTTACTCTGAGGGGGCTGGAAGCAATCAGCCCCAGCATTTT.

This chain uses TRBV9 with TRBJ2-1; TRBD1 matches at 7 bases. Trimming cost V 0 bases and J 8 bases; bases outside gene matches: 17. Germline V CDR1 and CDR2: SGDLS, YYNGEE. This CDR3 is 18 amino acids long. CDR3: CASSVEVQGQVLSDEQFF. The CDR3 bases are TGTGCCAGCAGCGTAGAGGTACAGGGGCAAGTCCTTTCAGATGAGCAGTTCTTC.

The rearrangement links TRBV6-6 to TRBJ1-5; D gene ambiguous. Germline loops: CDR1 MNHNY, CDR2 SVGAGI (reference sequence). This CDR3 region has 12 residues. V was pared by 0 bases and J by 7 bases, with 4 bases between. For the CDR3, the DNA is TGTGCCAGCAGTTACTCTGGCCAGCCCCAGCATTTT. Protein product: CASSYSGQPQHF.

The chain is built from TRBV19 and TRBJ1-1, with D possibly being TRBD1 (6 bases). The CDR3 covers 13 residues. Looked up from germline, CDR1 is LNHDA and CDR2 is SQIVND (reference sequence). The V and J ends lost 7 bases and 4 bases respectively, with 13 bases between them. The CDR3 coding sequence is TGTGCCAGTAAAGATACAGGGTCCACTGAAGCTTTCTTT. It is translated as CASKDTGSTEAFF.

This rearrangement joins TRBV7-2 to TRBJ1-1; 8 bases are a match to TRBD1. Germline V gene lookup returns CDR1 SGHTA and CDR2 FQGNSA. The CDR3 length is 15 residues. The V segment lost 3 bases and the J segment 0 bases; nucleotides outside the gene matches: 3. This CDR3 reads CASSFQGAVNTEAFF. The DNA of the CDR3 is TGTGCCAGCAGCTTCCAGGGGGCGGTGAACACTGAAGCTTTCTTT.

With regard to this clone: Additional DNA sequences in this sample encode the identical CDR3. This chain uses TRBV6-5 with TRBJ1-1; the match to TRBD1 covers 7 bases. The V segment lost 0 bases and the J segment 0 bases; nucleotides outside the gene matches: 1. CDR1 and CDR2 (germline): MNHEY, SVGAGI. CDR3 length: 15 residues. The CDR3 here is CASSYSGQVNTEAFF. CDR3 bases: TGTGCCAGCAGTTACTCCGGACAGGTGAACACTGAAGCTTTCTTT.

CDR3 sequence: CASSLNFYEQYF. CDR3 bases: TGCGCCAGCAGCTTAAACTTCTACGAGCAGTACTTC. V and J are TRBV5-1 and TRBJ2-7; no definite D call. In germline, CDR1 is SGHRS, CDR2 YFSETQ. With 2 bases removed from V and 3 bases from J, the gap between germline ends came to 6 bases. This CDR3 region has 12 residues.

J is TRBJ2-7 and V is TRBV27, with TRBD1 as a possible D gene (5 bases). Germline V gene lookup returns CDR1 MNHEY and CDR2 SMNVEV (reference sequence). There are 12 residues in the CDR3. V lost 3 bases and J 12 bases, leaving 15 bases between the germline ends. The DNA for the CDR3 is TGTGCCAGCAGTTTTTCCCAAGGGGTGCTGTACTTC. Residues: CASSFSQGVLYF.

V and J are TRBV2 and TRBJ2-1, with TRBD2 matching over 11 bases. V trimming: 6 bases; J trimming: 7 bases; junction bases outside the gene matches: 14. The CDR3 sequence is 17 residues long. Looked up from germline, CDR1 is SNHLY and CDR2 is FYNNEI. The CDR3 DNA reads TGTGCCAGCAGCCTGACCATTCTAGCGGGGGGTATAAATGAGCAGTTCTTC. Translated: CASSLTILAGGINEQFF.

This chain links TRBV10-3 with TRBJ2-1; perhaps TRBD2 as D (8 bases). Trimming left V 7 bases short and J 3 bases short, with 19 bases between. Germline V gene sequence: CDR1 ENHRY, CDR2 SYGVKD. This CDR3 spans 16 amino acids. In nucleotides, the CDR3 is TGTGCCATCAAGGGGGCCAGCGGGGGAAACTACAATGAGCAGTTCTTC. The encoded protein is CAIKGASGGNYNEQFF.

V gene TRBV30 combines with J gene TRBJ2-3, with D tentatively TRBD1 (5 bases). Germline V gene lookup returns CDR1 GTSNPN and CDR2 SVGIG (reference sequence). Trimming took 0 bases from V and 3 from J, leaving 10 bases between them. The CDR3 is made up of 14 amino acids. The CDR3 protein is CAWSVGAQTDTQYF. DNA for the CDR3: TGTGCCTGGAGTGTAGGGGCTCAGACAGATACGCAGTATTTT.

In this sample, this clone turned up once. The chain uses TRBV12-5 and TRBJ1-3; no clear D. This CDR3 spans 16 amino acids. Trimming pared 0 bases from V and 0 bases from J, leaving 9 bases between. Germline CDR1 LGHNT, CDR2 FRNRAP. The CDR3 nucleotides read TGTGCTAGTGGTTTGGTATACAGTCGCTCTGGAAACACCATATATTTT. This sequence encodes CASGLVYSRSGNTIYF.

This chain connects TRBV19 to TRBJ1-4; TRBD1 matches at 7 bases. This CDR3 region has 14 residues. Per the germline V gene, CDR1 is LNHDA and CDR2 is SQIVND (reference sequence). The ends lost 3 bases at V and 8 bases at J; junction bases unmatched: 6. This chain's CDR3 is CASSIRTGSEKLFF. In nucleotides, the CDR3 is TGTGCCAGTAGTATTCGGACAGGATCCGAAAAACTGTTTTTT. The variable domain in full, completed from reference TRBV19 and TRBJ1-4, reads DGGITQSPKYLFRKEGQNVTLSCEQNLNHDAMYWYRQDPGQGLRLIYYSQIVNDFQKGDIAEGYSVSREKKESFPLTVTSAQKNPTAFYLCASSIRTGSEKLFFGSGTQLSVL.

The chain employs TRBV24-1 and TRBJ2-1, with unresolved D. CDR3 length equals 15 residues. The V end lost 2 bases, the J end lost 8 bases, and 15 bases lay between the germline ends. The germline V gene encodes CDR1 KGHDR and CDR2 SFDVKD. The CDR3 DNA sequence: TGTGCCACCAGTGATTATGCCGTCAGGCCCGATGAGCAGTTCTTC. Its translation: CATSDYAVRPDEQFF.

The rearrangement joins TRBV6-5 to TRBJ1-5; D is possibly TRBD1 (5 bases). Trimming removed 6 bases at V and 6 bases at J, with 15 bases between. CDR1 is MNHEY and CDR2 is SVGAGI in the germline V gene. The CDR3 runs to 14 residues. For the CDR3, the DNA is TGTGCCAGCAGACCTAGGGGAGGGGTTCAGCCCCAGCATTTT. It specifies CASRPRGGVQPQHF.

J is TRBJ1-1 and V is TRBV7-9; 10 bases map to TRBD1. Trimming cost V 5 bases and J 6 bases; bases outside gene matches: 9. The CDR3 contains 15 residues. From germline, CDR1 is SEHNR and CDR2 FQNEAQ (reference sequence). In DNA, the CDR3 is TGTGCCAGCAGCACTATAAGGACAGGGGGTCCTGAAGCTTTCTTT. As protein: CASSTIRTGGPEAFF.

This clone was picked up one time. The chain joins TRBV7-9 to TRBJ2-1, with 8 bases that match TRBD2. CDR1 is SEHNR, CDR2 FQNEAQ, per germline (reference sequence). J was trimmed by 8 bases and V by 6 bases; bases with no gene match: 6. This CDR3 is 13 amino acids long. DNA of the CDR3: TGTGCCAGCAGAAGTAGCGGGGCCGATGAGCAGTTCTTC. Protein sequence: CASRSSGADEQFF.